This T cell receptor (beta chain) originates from a study of cytotoxic CD8 clonotypes in ibrutinib-treated CLL. For the study at large: The patients, under 13 relapsed/refractory and roughly 15 treatment-naive, included 17 who were IGHV unmutated. Response sampling came at median about a year of treatment, ranging roughly 6 to 36 months. Partial response occurred in roughly 25 patients and complete response in 2; at median around 66 months, about 14 remained remitted and some twelve progressed. Whole-study results and caveats: Baseline levels of clonality went above those of age-matched healthy donors and moved with circulating CD8+ T-cell counts.

Losses at the gene ends were 2 bases for V and 14 bases for J; bases not matched to a gene: 7. The CDR3 is 12 residues long. Germline V gene sequence: CDR1 LGHNT, CDR2 FRNRAP. This clone was counted only a few times. Its antigen is unknown. Sequencing used immunoSEQ multiplex PCR; TCRdb keeps in-frame clones, though not all of them. This sample carries more than 200,000 clones, more than 65% of them seen once, and the ten largest clones take 5.5% to 7%. The V call is TRBV12-5, the J call TRBJ1-2; 8 bases align to TRBD1. This sequence originates from a human donor with chronic lymphocytic leukemia. Material: PBMCs, obtained after 12 months of ibrutinib treatment. CDR3 loop: CASGLPTGVVTF. In nucleotides, the CDR3 is TGTGCTAGTGGTTTGCCGACAGGGGTTGTAACCTTC.